The next 27 T cell receptor beta chains were all read from a single sample in a study of CD4 and CD8 cells across lung adenocarcinoma regions (dated by TCRdb to 2017 to 2018). Receptor amplification or capture employed PCR. For sequencing, a HiSeq X Ten was employed. The public reads were reanalyzed by TCRdb: fastp trimming at Q25, MiXCR alignment, in-frame beta chains only. Under each unique CDR3 protein, matching rows form one entry showing the most common genes and DNA. The sample table lists approximately 3,000 distinct CDR3 sequences, more than 35% of them with a count of one. In total, the top ten clones hold 35% to 50% of the sample. Sequencing was done on a sample of CD8+ T cells from the center of a lung tumor. The cell subset or site label of this sample denotes: tumor center region. The source of these receptors is a male donor with lung adenocarcinoma. The CD4 and CD8 labels of this study may be unreliable.

The chain uses TRBV20-1 and TRBJ2-1, with a possible D match to TRBD2 (5 bases). Germline-derived CDR1 and CDR2 are DFQATT and SNEGSKA (reference sequence). V was shortened by 1 base and J by 6 bases, with 16 bases between the two germline ends. This CDR3 contains 15 residues. Written as DNA, the CDR3 is TGCAGTGCTAGAGCCCCCCGGGCGGGCTTCAATGAGCAGTTCTTC. It is translated as CSARAPRAGFNEQFF.

The V call is TRBV6-5, the J call TRBJ2-1; the match to TRBD1 covers 7 bases. Germline loops: CDR1 MNHEY, CDR2 SVGAGI. The CDR3 is 14 residues long. J gave up 8 bases and V 8 bases, and 12 bases lay outside the gene matches. This CDR3 is CASEFDRVSDEQFF. The CDR3 DNA sequence: TGTGCCAGCGAGTTTGACAGGGTGTCCGATGAGCAGTTCTTC.

The chain uses TRBV10-3 and TRBJ1-2; TRBD1 matches 7 bases. This CDR3 is built from 15 residues. J was trimmed by 2 bases and V by 6 bases; bases with no gene match: 9. Germline CDR1 reads ENHRY; CDR2 reads SYGVKD. The CDR3 region is CAIRDSGTVNYGYTF. CDR3 in DNA: TGTGCCATCAGAGACAGCGGGACAGTAAACTATGGCTACACCTTC.

Turning to this clonotype: A much larger clone differs from this one at a single base, so this may be a read error. The CDR3 protein is CVSSARLAGPYEQFF. The CDR3 DNA follows: TGTGTCAGCAGCGCTCGACTAGCGGGACCCTACGAGCAGTTCTTC. J is TRBJ2-1 and V is TRBV7-2; TRBD2 matches 11 bases. The CDR3 sequence is 15 residues long. Per the germline V gene, CDR1 is SGHTA and CDR2 is FQGNSA.

The chain carries TRBV7-8 and TRBJ2-1; D is uncertain. Germline CDR1 reads SGHVS; CDR2 reads FQNEAQ. There are 15 residues in the CDR3. V shed 2 bases and J shed 10 bases, with 18 bases lying between them. The CDR3 DNA reads as TGTGCCAGCAGCTTAAGGTTCGGGCCTCGCTACGAGCAGTTCTTC. It specifies CASSLRFGPRYEQFF.

The J gene is TRBJ2-3, the V gene TRBV19; 10 bases map to TRBD1. The J call may not be correct, given that the DNA end is closer to TRBJ2-1. This CDR3 spans 17 amino acids. The V gene's germline CDR1 is LNHDA and CDR2 SQIVND (reference sequence). The CDR3 loop is CASRTTGGAGGHNEQFF. The CDR3 coding sequence is TGTGCCAGTAGGACGACAGGGGGCGCCGGCGGACACAATGAGCAGTTCTTC.

This clonotype is medium-sized. CDR3 residues: CASSSGTITEQYF. Written as DNA, the CDR3 is TGTGCCAGCAGCTCCGGGACTATAACCGAGCAGTACTTC. The chain is built from TRBV11-2 and TRBJ2-5; TRBD2 agrees at 7 bases. The J call is doubtful: the DNA matches TRBJ2-7 better. CDR1 and CDR2 from the germline V gene are SGHAT and FQNNGV. The CDR3 runs 13 residues.

This clonotype is labeled large. The chain couples TRBV6-1 to TRBJ2-1, with a possible D match to TRBD2 (5 bases). The J call is in doubt because the DNA end fits TRBJ2-7 better. Germline CDR1 and CDR2: MNHNS and SASEGT. CDR3 length: 12 residues. The CDR3 region is CATRSRRREQYF. The CDR3 nucleotides read TGTGCCACCCGCTCGCGGAGGCGGGAGCAGTACTTC.

This clonotype was detected once. Because it lacks the conserved phenylalanine or tryptophan at the end, this CDR3 is likely a read error. The DNA is omitted, as the CDR3 cannot be located on it reliably, and the CDR3 follows TCRdb's listing. This chain uses TRBV6-5 with TRBJ2-1. Germline CDR1 reads MNHEY; CDR2 reads SVGAGI. 11 amino acids form the CDR3, both terminal residues included. CDR3: CASSYGHQEIL.

This clonotype showed up just a few times. V usage is TRBV10-3 and J usage is TRBJ2-7; the match to TRBD1 covers 9 bases. After removal of 11 bases from V and 4 bases from J, the junction contained 9 bases not matched to a gene. The CDR3 covers 13 residues. CDR1 ENHRY and CDR2 SYGVKD come from the germline V gene. CDR3 amino acids: CAGGPGQGYEQYF. The DNA of the CDR3 is TGTGCCGGAGGTCCGGGACAGGGATACGAGCAGTACTTC.

This clonotype is deemed medium-sized. The chain carries TRBV6-1 and TRBJ2-1, with D unclear. The J call may be wrong; the DNA end is better matched by TRBJ2-7. Germline CDR1 reads MNHNS; CDR2 reads SASEGT. CDR3 length: 14 residues. This chain's CDR3 is CASSEGGNTYEQYF. CDR3 DNA: TGTGCCAGCAGTGAGGGCGGTAACACCTACGAGCAGTACTTC.

This chain links TRBV6-1 with TRBJ2-1, with 7 bases that match TRBD1. The CDR3 has 13 amino acids. Per germline, CDR1 MNHNS and CDR2 SASEGT. V was clipped by 4 bases and J by 7 bases; unmatched bases: 4. CDR3 protein: CASSASRGNEQFF. The DNA of the CDR3 is TGTGCCAGCAGTGCATCCAGGGGGAATGAGCAGTTCTTC.

The chain employs TRBV27 and TRBJ2-3; tentatively, D is TRBD1 or TRBD2 (5 bases each). The CDR3 has 15 amino acids. The germline gives CDR1 MNHEY, CDR2 SMNVEV (reference sequence). V lost 1 base and J lost 0, with 8 bases in between. The CDR3 bases are TGTGCCAGCAGTTTATGGGGGTCTAGCACAGATACGCAGTATTTT. The encoded protein is CASSLWGSSTDTQYF.

The sample holds a few counts of this clonotype. The gene calls are TRBV6-1 and TRBJ2-3, with D unresolved. Deletions cut 6 bases from V and 2 bases from J, with 15 bases between. Germline CDR1 and CDR2: MNHNS and SASEGT. CDR3 length: 15 amino acids. DNA of the CDR3: TGTGCCAGCAGGAAATTCCCCCGCTTCACAGATACGCAGTATTTT. Its translation: CASRKFPRFTDTQYF.

This clonotype was seen more than once but under ten times. The chain couples TRBV14 to TRBJ2-1, with D perhaps assigned TRBD1 or TRBD2 (5 bases each). The CDR3 is 16 amino acids. Between the trimmed V and J ends, which lost 1 base and 8 bases, there was a span of 18 bases. Germline V gene data show CDR1 as SGHDN and CDR2 as FVKESK. CDR3 residues: CASSQVGGPLADEQFF. Here the CDR3 DNA reads TGTGCCAGCAGCCAAGTTGGGGGACCTTTGGCCGATGAGCAGTTCTTC.

V gene TRBV10-1 combines with J gene TRBJ2-1; D ambiguous. Trimming took off 3 bases at V and 4 bases at J, with 7 bases between the two ends. Germline CDR1 reads WNHNN; CDR2 reads SYGVQD (reference sequence). CDR3 length: 13 amino acids. CDR3 nucleotides: TGCGCCAGCAGTGAAAGACGTTACAATGAGCAGTTCTTC. It is translated as CASSERRYNEQFF.

This clonotype was seen a few times. V usage is TRBV6-1 and J usage is TRBJ1-1; weak D call: TRBD1 (5 bases). V shed 7 bases and J shed 2 bases, with 17 bases lying between them. There are 15 residues in the CDR3. Germline V gene data show CDR1 as MNHNS and CDR2 as SASEGT. In nucleotides, the CDR3 is TGTGCCAGCAACGTAACGGGGGAATTAAACACTGAAGCTTTCTTT. It is translated as CASNVTGELNTEAFF.

In the case of this clonotype: A read error may produce the germline difference seen at one junction end. This chain uses TRBV6-1 with TRBJ2-3, with D perhaps TRBD1 or TRBD2 (5 bases each). Germline CDR1 reads MNHNS; CDR2 reads SASEGT. The CDR3 loop spans 15 amino acids. CDR3 sequence reads: CASERLAGDPDTQYF. The CDR3 DNA reads TGTGCCAGCGAAAGGCTAGCCGGGGACCCAGATACCCAGTATTTT.

This chain connects TRBV9 to TRBJ2-5; no firm D call. The germline CDR1 and CDR2 sequences are SGDLS and YYNGEE. The CDR3 consists of 14 residues. The V gene lost 1 base and the J gene lost 5 bases, with 12 bases spanning the gap. DNA for the CDR3: TGTGCCAGCAGCGTATCCCCCCCTAAGGAGACCCAGTACTTC. This translates into CASSVSPPKETQYF.

This chain links TRBV6-5 with TRBJ2-4; D might be TRBD1 (5 bases). Trimming stripped 7 bases from V and 13 bases from J, with 32 bases between. CDR1 and CDR2 from the germline V gene are MNHEY and SVGAGI. The CDR3 contains 17 residues. This CDR3 is CASIIDSLIFGYNEQYF. The CDR3 nucleotides are TGTGCCAGCATTATTGACAGCCTTATATTTGGTTACAATGAGCAGTACTTC.

This clonotype was seen once. This sequence joins TRBV27 and TRBJ2-1; D perhaps matches TRBD1 (6 bases). Trimming shortened V by 3 bases and J by 6 bases, and 15 bases separated the two germline ends. Germline CDR1 and CDR2: MNHEY and SMNVEV (reference sequence). CDR3 length: 15 amino acids. DNA of the CDR3: TGTGCCAGCAGTTTCAAGGGGGTGATCTTCAATGAGCAGTTCTTC. Translated: CASSFKGVIFNEQFF.

The gene calls are TRBV27 and TRBJ2-1, with D possibly being TRBD2 (6 bases). The J call may be in error: the DNA end matches TRBJ2-7 better. This CDR3 has 14 residues. Germline values: CDR1 MNHEY, CDR2 SMNVEV (reference sequence). The CDR3 here is CASSVRGKEYEQYF. In DNA, the CDR3 is TGTGCCAGCAGTGTACGGGGGAAGGAGTACGAGCAGTACTTC.

This clonotype has only one observation. The rearrangement joins TRBV6-5 to TRBJ2-1, with 9 bases lining up with TRBD2. Looked up from germline, CDR1 is MNHEY and CDR2 is SVGAGI. The CDR3 covers 14 residues. V was pared by 5 bases and J by 7 bases, with 6 bases of the junction left unmatched. The chain's CDR3 is CASSTSGLGNEQFF. The DNA for the CDR3 is TGTGCCAGCAGTACTAGCGGGCTAGGGAATGAGCAGTTCTTC.

The rearrangement uses TRBV6-5 and TRBJ2-1; TRBD1 agrees at 8 bases. The closer fit of TRBJ2-7 to the DNA end suggests the J call may be wrong. The CDR3 has 17 residues. Germline loops: CDR1 MNHEY, CDR2 SVGAGI. The CDR3 region is CASSFGTGGFWSYEQYF. As DNA, the CDR3 is TGTGCCAGCAGTTTTGGGACAGGTGGATTTTGGTCCTACGAGCAGTACTTC.

The genes are TRBV6-5 and TRBJ2-5; D remains unclear. The DNA end lines up better with TRBJ2-1; the J call may be wrong. CDR1 and CDR2 (germline): MNHEY, SVGAGI. This CDR3 has 13 amino acids. In DNA form, the CDR3 reads TGTGCCAGCAGTTACTCGGGGTGGTACGAGCAGTTCTTC. Amino acid sequence: CASSYSGWYEQFF.

The chain is built from TRBV6-1 and TRBJ2-1; TRBD1 aligns across 11 bases. The DNA end is a closer match to TRBJ2-7, so the J assignment may be wrong. The CDR3 is 13 amino acids. The V gene's germline CDR1 is MNHNS and CDR2 SASEGT. CDR3 bases: TGTGCCAGCAACGGACAGGGGGCTGGAGAGCAGTACTTC. Translating it yields CASNGQGAGEQYF.

The rearrangement links TRBV6-1 to TRBJ2-3; D may be TRBD1 (6 bases). The J call may be in error: the DNA end matches TRBJ2-7 better. The germline CDR1 and CDR2 sequences are MNHNS and SASEGT. The CDR3 length is 17 residues. This CDR3 reads CASSQGLQAARSNTQYF. The CDR3 nucleotides read TGTGCCAGCAGCCAGGGGCTCCAGGCAGCGCGCTCCAATACGCAGTACTTC.